One and the same sample provided the 10 T cell receptor beta chains below, sequenced in a study of sequential checkpoint blockade in melanoma (dated by TCRdb to 2018 to 2020). Read against the paper, the sample's treatment or condition label means: randomized to nivolumab then ipilimumab (arm A) or the reverse (arm B). Library construction relied on the immunoSEQ multiplex PCR assay. TCRdb carries this immuneACCESS record with in-frame sequences only. Its versions omit some clonotypes, under half of them owing to an unresolved V gene in the studies checked, with the rest unexplained. The sample data list some 14,000 clones, and approximately 80% of these were observed just once. About 29% of the sample goes to the ten largest clones. The source material was CD8+ T cells sorted from blood (inferred from file names), sampled from a patient given nivolumab and ipilimumab in sequence. The receptors come from a human donor with melanoma.

The table lists this clone with a few counts. The J gene is TRBJ2-7, the V gene TRBV7-6; D perhaps matches TRBD1 (6 bases). Trimming cost V 3 bases and J 3 bases, with 9 bases left between them. The CDR3 has 13 amino acids. Germline V gene lookup returns CDR1 SGHVS and CDR2 FNYEAQ. Here the CDR3 reads CASSLSQGYEQYF. The CDR3 nucleotides read TGTGCCAGCAGCTTGTCACAGGGCTACGAGCAGTACTTC.

The gene calls are TRBV15 and TRBJ1-1; no definite D call. Germline lookup yields CDR1 LNHNV and CDR2 YYDKDF (reference sequence). This CDR3 spans 12 amino acids. Trimming removed 4 bases at V and 3 bases at J, with 6 bases between. CDR3: CATSIEHTEAFF. The CDR3 DNA sequence: TGTGCCACCAGCATTGAGCACACTGAAGCTTTCTTT.

V usage is TRBV7-9 and J usage is TRBJ2-1; 8 bases agree with TRBD1. V was clipped by 3 bases and J by 6 bases; unmatched bases: 7. This CDR3 is built from 15 residues. Germline V lookup: CDR1 SEHNR, CDR2 FQNEAQ (reference sequence). The CDR3 protein is CASSFTGTGGNEQFF. The CDR3 DNA reads TGTGCCAGCAGCTTTACCGGGACAGGCGGCAATGAGCAGTTCTTC.

The rearrangement links TRBV29-1 to TRBJ2-4; D gene uncertain. Trimming stripped 1 base from V and 6 bases from J, with 7 bases between. Germline values: CDR1 SQVTM, CDR2 ANQGSEA. The CDR3 has 12 amino acids. The DNA for the CDR3 is TGCAGCGTTGAAGGGTCGGGAAACATTCAGTACTTC. Translating it yields CSVEGSGNIQYF. Variable domain in full (rest from reference TRBV29-1 and TRBJ2-4): SAVISQKPSRDICQRGTSLTIQCQVDSQVTMMFWYRQQPGQSLTLIATANQGSEATYESGFVIDKFPISRPNLTFSTLTVSNMSPEDSSIYLCSVEGSGNIQYFGAGTRLSVL.

The chain carries TRBV6-1 and TRBJ2-7; possibly TRBD2 for D (5 bases). CDR3 size: 13 residues. Trimming left V 7 bases short and J 3 bases short, with 13 bases between. CDR1 and CDR2 (germline): MNHNS, SASEGT. The CDR3 nucleotides read TGTGCCAGCATGAACGGGGTTCACTACGAGCAGTACTTC. As protein: CASMNGVHYEQYF.

This chain connects TRBV27 to TRBJ2-2; TRBD1 matches 10 bases. The germline gives CDR1 MNHEY, CDR2 SMNVEV (reference sequence). The CDR3 contains 15 residues. J gave up 7 bases and V 5 bases, and 7 bases lay outside the gene matches. The CDR3 reads CASSLGTGVHGELFF. DNA for the CDR3: TGTGCCAGCAGTCTCGGGACAGGGGTTCACGGGGAGCTGTTTTTT.

The J gene is TRBJ2-7, the V gene TRBV10-1; 7 nucleotides line up with TRBD1. The CDR3 covers 16 residues. Germline CDR1 reads WNHNN; CDR2 reads SYGVQD (reference sequence). With 3 bases clipped from V and 3 bases from J, the junction kept 11 bases outside the gene matches. CDR3 sequence reads: CASSDPGTDGDYEQYF. CDR3 coding DNA: TGCGCCAGCAGTGACCCCGGGACAGATGGGGACTACGAGCAGTACTTC.

This clone occurred once. The chain couples TRBV7-9 to TRBJ2-1; 10 positions agree with TRBD1. The CDR3 spans 16 residues. CDR1 is SEHNR, CDR2 FQNEAQ, per germline (reference sequence). J lost 5 bases, V lost 5 bases, and 9 bases had no gene match. CDR3 amino acids: CASSPRQGAKNNEQFF. DNA for the CDR3: TGTGCCAGCAGCCCCCGACAGGGGGCGAAGAACAATGAGCAGTTCTTC.

This chain's CDR3 is CASTAFSGGAVVVSPLHF. In DNA form, the CDR3 reads TGTGCCAGCACGGCATTTTCAGGGGGCGCAGTCGTAGTTTCACCCCTCCACTTT. The chain has TRBV21-1 and TRBJ1-6; the D call of TRBD1 is as the table states it, not checked on the DNA. TRBV21-1 is designated a pseudogene. This CDR3 has 18 amino acids.

The chain combines TRBV7-9 with TRBJ2-7; TRBD2 agrees at 9 bases. The CDR3 has 15 amino acids. The germline V gene has CDR1 SEHNR and CDR2 FQNEAQ (reference sequence). Unmatched junction bases numbered 5, after V lost 1 base and J lost 4 bases. CDR3 in amino acids: CASSLVSGSNYEQYF. The CDR3 nucleotides are TGTGCCAGCAGCTTAGTTAGCGGGAGTAATTACGAGCAGTACTTC.